These T cell receptor beta chains were read from a single sample in a study of T cell repertoires in cytomegalovirus infection. These receptors' targets are unknown. Each CDR3 protein is one row after TCRdb ran MiXCR on the reads. The table includes some 800,000 distinct CDR3 sequences, almost 30% detected once. This specimen was cultured CD8+ T cells from PBMCs, taken from culture after CMV antigen stimulation. These receptors all come from a human donor in good health (CMV status not recorded). Some clones in this sample may be carry-over from other donors' samples. Both conserved end residues are part of each CDR3. The order of the fields is V gene, J gene, clone size, D gene, CDR3 protein, CDR3 DNA. A D gene is named only where the DNA matches it firmly. Some rows mark clone size as missing; the rest say once, few, many or name a class of expanded clone.

v_call: TRBV19
j_call: TRBJ2-3
clone_size: NA
d_call: NA
cdr3_aa: CASSIAGRGTDTQYF
cdr3_nt: TGTGCCAGTAGTATAGCTGGGCGGGGCACAGATACGCAGTATTTT

v_call: TRBV27
j_call: TRBJ1-1
clone_size: NA
d_call: TRBD1
cdr3_aa: CASSFIGGRGDTEAFF
cdr3_nt: TGTGCCAGCAGTTTTATAGGGGGCAGGGGGGACACTGAAGCTTTCTTT

v_call: TRBV19
j_call: TRBJ2-2
clone_size: once
d_call: NA
cdr3_aa: CASSIWGATAGELFF
cdr3_nt: TGTGCCAGTAGTATTTGGGGGGCGACGGCCGGGGAGCTGTTTTTT

v_call: TRBV15
j_call: TRBJ2-1
clone_size: few
d_call: NA
cdr3_aa: CATSRDGVQGGTGNEQFF
cdr3_nt: TGTGCCACCAGCAGAGATGGGGTGCAGGGCGGCACCGGCAATGAGCAGTTCTTC

v_call: TRBV3-1
j_call: TRBJ2-5
clone_size: few
d_call: TRBD2
cdr3_aa: CASSLGTSGSPRETQYF
cdr3_nt: TGTGCCAGCAGCCTAGGGACTAGCGGGAGTCCAAGGGAGACCCAGTACTTC

v_call: TRBV12-3/TRBV12-4
j_call: TRBJ2-7
clone_size: few
d_call: NA
cdr3_aa: CASSLLRTNSYEQYF
cdr3_nt: TGTGCCAGCAGTTTACTTCGGACTAACTCCTACGAGCAGTACTTC

v_call: TRBV19
j_call: TRBJ1-1
clone_size: few
d_call: TRBD1
cdr3_aa: CASSIRRQGAGDTEAFF
cdr3_nt: TGTGCCAGTAGTATAAGAAGACAGGGGGCTGGGGACACTGAAGCTTTCTTT

v_call: TRBV6-6
j_call: TRBJ2-7
clone_size: NA
d_call: NA
cdr3_aa: CASSGTPSSYEEYF
cdr3_nt: TGTGCCAGCAGTGGGACTCCAAGCTCCTACGAGGAGTACTTC

v_call: TRBV19
j_call: TRBJ2-7
clone_size: NA
d_call: NA
cdr3_aa: CASGLTGAEQYF
cdr3_nt: TGTGCCAGTGGACTAACAGGGGCAGAGCAGTACTTC

v_call: TRBV28
j_call: TRBJ2-5
clone_size: NA
d_call: NA
cdr3_aa: CASSPTGAQETQYF
cdr3_nt: TGTGCCAGCAGCCCCACAGGTGCTCAAGAGACCCAGTACTTC

v_call: TRBV12-3/TRBV12-4
j_call: TRBJ2-1
clone_size: few
d_call: TRBD2
cdr3_aa: CASSLFLAGEDEQFF
cdr3_nt: TGTGCCAGCAGTTTATTCCTAGCGGGGGAGGATGAGCAGTTCTTC

v_call: TRBV7-8
j_call: TRBJ2-1
clone_size: few
d_call: NA
cdr3_aa: CASSLRQGSSNEQFF
cdr3_nt: TGTGCCAGCAGCTTACGTCAGGGTTCTTCCAATGAGCAGTTCTTC

v_call: TRBV7-8
j_call: TRBJ2-7
clone_size: many
d_call: NA
cdr3_aa: CASSSGNEQYF
cdr3_nt: TGTGCCAGCAGCTCCGGAAACGAGCAGTACTTC

v_call: TRBV28
j_call: TRBJ1-2
clone_size: NA
d_call: NA
cdr3_aa: CASSSPLRGLTSYGYTF
cdr3_nt: TGTGCCAGCAGTAGTCCGCTGAGGGGCTTAACGAGCTATGGCTACACCTTC

v_call: TRBV12-3/TRBV12-4
j_call: TRBJ1-2
clone_size: NA
d_call: NA
cdr3_aa: CASRGIFGYGYTF
cdr3_nt: TGTGCCAGCAGGGGGATATTCGGCTATGGCTACACCTTC

v_call: TRBV7-6
j_call: TRBJ2-1
clone_size: many
d_call: NA
cdr3_aa: CASSLAGAGREQFF
cdr3_nt: TGTGCCAGCAGCTTAGCTGGGGCGGGTAGGGAGCAGTTCTTC

v_call: TRBV4-2
j_call: TRBJ2-3
clone_size: NA
d_call: TRBD2
cdr3_aa: CASSQESSGVTDTQYF
cdr3_nt: TGTGCCAGCAGCCAAGAGAGTAGCGGGGTAACAGATACGCAGTATTTT

v_call: TRBV7-9
j_call: TRBJ2-1
clone_size: many
d_call: NA
cdr3_aa: CASSLVGDFYNEQFF
cdr3_nt: TGTGCCAGCAGCCTAGTCGGGGATTTCTACAATGAGCAGTTCTTC

v_call: TRBV12-3/TRBV12-4
j_call: TRBJ1-5
clone_size: NA
d_call: NA
cdr3_aa: CASTLGGLQPQHF
cdr3_nt: TGTGCCAGCACCCTGGGAGGGTTGCAGCCCCAGCATTTT